This TCR beta chain was obtained from a study of cytomegalovirus exposure and HLA in healthy donors. Study information: Early released data comprised 80 million or so unique TCRs from HLA-typed donors.

Germline CDR1 MNHEY, CDR2 SVGAGI. V was clipped by 4 bases and J by 10 bases; unmatched bases: 12. The CDR3 consists of 14 residues. Notes on the study in general: Later, an analysis showed that TCR beta chains associated with HLA were more clonally expanded than others that were equally common. It was reported that the classifier diagnosed cytomegalovirus status with high specificity and sensitivity in both the original and validation cohorts. Associated with cytomegalovirus, according to the listing, were 150 to 200 TCR beta chains.

Turning to this clone: Antigen specificity is unknown.

PCR employed 60 Vbeta and 13 Jbeta primers. The protocol was immunoSEQ multiplex PCR, while the TCRdb copy is restricted to in-frame clones and leaves out a portion. The sample consists of about 150,000 clones, about 83% of them appearing once. The sequence was obtained from a woman between 35 and 50 years old in good health and CMV-seronegative. The chain is built from TRBV6-5 and TRBJ1-1, with 7 bases lining up with TRBD1. Sequencing was done on a sample of PBMCs. DNA for the CDR3: TGTGCCAGCAGTTCCCTCCCCCGACAGGGAGCAGCTTTCTTT. The encoded protein is CASSSLPRQGAAFF.